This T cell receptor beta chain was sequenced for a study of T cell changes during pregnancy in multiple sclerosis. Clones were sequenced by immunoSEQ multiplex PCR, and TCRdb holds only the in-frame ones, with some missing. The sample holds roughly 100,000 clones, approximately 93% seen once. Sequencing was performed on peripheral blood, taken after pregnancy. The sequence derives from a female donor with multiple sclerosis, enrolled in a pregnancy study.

The CDR3: CASGLVPSTSGEQETQYF. The CDR3 bases are TGTGCTAGTGGTTTGGTACCCTCGACTAGCGGGGAACAAGAGACCCAGTACTTC. The rearrangement links TRBV12-5 to TRBJ2-5, with 11 positions matching TRBD2. Losses at the gene ends were 0 bases for V and 2 bases for J; bases not matched to a gene: 8. The V gene's germline CDR1 is LGHNT and CDR2 FRNRAP. This CDR3 contains 18 residues.